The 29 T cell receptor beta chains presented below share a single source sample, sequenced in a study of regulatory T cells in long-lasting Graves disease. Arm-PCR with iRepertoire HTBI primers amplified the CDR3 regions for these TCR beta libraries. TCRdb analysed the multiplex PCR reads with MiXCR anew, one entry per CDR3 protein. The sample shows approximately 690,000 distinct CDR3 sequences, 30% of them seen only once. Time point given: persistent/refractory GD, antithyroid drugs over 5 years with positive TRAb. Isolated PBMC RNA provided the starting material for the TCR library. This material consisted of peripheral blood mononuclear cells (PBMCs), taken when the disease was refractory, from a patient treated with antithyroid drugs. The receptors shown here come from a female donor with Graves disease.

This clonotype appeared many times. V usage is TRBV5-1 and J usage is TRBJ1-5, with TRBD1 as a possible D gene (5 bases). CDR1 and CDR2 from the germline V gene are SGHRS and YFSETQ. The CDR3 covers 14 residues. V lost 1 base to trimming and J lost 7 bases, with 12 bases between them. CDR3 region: CASSLRGEGQPQHF. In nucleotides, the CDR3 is TGCGCCAGCAGCTTGAGAGGGGAAGGGCAGCCCCAGCATTTT.

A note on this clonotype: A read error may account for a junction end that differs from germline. The CDR3 loop reads CASGNSSQPQHF. CDR3 DNA: TGTGCTAGTGGTAATAGCAGTCAGCCCCAGCATTTT. The V gene is TRBV12-5, the J gene TRBJ1-5, with D unresolved. Germline-derived CDR1 and CDR2 are LGHNT and FRNRAP. The CDR3 spans 12 residues. Filled out from reference TRBV12-5 and TRBJ1-5, the complete variable domain reads DARVTQTPRHKVTEMGQEVTMRCQPILGHNTVFWYRQTMMQGLELLAYFRNRAPLDDSGMPKDRFSAEMPDATLATLKIQPSEPRDSAVYFCASGNSSQPQHFGDGTRLSIL.

The CDR3 DNA reads TGTGCCAGTATGGGCTATGGCTACACCTTC. It encodes CASMGYGYTF. The rearrangement links TRBV19 to TRBJ1-2, with D unclear. CDR1 LNHDA and CDR2 SQIVND come from the germline V gene (reference sequence). The CDR3 loop spans 10 amino acids. V was pared by 7 bases and J by 4 bases, with 4 bases between.

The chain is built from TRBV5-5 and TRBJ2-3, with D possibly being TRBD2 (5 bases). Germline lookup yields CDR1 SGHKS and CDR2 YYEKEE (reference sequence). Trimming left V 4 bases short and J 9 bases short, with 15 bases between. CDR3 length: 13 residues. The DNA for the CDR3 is TGTGCCAGCAGCAAGGAAGGGAGAGACACGCAGTATTTT. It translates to CASSKEGRDTQYF.

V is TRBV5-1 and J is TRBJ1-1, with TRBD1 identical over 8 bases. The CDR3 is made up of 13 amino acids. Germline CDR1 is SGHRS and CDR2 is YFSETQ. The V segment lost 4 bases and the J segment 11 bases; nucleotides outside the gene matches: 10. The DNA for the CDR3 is TGCGCCAGCAGCCGGGACAGGTGGGCGGACGCTTTCTTT. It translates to CASSRDRWADAFF.

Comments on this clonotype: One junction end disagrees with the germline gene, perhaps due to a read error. Here the CDR3 reads CASSELVRDEQYF. In nucleotides, the CDR3 is TGTGCCAGCAGTGAATTGGTGCGCGACGAGCAATACTTC. This sequence joins TRBV25-1 and TRBJ2-7; D is unclear. In germline, CDR1 is MGHDK, CDR2 SYGVNS. The CDR3 extends over 13 amino acids.

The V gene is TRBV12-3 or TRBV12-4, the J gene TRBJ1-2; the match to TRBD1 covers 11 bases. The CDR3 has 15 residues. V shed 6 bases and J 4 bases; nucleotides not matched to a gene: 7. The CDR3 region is CASSTGTGGAYGYTF. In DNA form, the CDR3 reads TGTGCCAGCAGCACCGGGACAGGGGGGGCCTATGGCTACACCTTC.

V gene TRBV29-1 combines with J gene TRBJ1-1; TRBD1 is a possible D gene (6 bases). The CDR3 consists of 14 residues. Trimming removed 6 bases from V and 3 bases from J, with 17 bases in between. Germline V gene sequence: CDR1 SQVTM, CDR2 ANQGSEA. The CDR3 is CSVQGGGWDTEAFF. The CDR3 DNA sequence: TGCAGCGTGCAGGGAGGGGGTTGGGACACTGAAGCTTTCTTT.

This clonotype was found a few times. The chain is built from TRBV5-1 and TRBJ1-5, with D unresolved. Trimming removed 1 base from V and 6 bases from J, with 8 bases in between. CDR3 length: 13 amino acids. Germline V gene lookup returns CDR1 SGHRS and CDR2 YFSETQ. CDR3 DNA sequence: TGCGCCAGCAGCTTGAAAGGGTTTCAGCCCCAGCATTTT. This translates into CASSLKGFQPQHF.

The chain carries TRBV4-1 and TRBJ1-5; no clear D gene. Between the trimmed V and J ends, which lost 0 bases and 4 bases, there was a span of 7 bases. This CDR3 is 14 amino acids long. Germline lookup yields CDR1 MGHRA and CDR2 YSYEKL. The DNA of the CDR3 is TGCGCCAGCAGCCAAGACGGAGCGAATCAGCCCCAGCATTTT. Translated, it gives CASSQDGANQPQHF.

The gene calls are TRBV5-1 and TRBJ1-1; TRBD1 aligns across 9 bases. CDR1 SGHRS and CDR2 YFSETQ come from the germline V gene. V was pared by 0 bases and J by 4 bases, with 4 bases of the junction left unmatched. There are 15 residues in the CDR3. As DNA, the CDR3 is TGCGCCAGCAGCTTGGGTGACAGGGGGGGCACTGAAGCTTTCTTT. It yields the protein CASSLGDRGGTEAFF.

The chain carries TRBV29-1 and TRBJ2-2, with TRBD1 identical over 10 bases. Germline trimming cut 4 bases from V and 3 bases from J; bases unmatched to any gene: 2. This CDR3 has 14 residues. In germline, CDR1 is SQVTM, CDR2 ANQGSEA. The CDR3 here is CSVGQGADTGELFF. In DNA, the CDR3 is TGCAGCGTTGGACAGGGGGCGGACACCGGGGAGCTGTTTTTT.

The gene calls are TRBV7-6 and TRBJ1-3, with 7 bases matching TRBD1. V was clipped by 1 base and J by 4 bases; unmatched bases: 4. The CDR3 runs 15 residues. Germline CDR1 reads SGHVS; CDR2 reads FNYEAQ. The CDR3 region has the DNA TGTGCCAGCAGCTTAGGGGACAGTCTGGGAAACACCATATATTTT. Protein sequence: CASSLGDSLGNTIYF.

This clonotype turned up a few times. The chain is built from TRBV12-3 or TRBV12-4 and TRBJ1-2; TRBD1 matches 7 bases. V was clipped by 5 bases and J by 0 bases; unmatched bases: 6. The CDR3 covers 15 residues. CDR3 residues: CASSARDRANYGYTF. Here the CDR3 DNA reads TGTGCCAGCAGTGCACGGGACAGAGCTAACTATGGCTACACCTTC.

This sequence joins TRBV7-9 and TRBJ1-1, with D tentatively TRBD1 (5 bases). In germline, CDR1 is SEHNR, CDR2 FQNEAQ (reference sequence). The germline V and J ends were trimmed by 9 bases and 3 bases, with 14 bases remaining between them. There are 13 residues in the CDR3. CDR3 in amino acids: CASGDRRYTEAFF. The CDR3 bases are TGTGCCAGTGGGGACCGCCGCTACACTGAAGCTTTCTTT.

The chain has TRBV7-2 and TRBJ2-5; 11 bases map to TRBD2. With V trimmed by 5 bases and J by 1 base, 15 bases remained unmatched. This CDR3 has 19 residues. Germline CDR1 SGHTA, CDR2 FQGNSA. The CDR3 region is CASSQTPQLAGGPQETQYF. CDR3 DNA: TGTGCCAGCAGCCAAACACCCCAGCTAGCGGGAGGTCCCCAAGAGACCCAGTACTTC.

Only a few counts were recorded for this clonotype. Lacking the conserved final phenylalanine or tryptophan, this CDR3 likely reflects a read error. CDR3 residues: CANKSSGQDTQYL. The DNA of the CDR3 is TGTGCCAACAAGAGTAGCGGACAGGATACGCAGTATCTT. The chain links TRBV2 to TRBJ2-3; D possibly matches TRBD1 or TRBD2 (6 bases each). This CDR3 has 13 residues. Trimming left V 10 bases short and J 6 bases short, with 17 bases between. Per germline, CDR1 SNHLY and CDR2 FYNNEI.

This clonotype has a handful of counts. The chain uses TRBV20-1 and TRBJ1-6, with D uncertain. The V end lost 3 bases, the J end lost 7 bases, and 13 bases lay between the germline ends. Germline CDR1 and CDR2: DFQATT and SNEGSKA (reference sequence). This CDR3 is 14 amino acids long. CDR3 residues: CSASVFGENSPLHF. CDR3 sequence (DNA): TGCAGTGCTAGCGTCTTCGGGGAGAATTCACCCCTCCACTTT.

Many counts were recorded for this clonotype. The CDR3 reads CASRQGTDGGYTF. Written as DNA, the CDR3 is TGTGCCAGCCGGCAGGGCACCGACGGTGGCTACACCTTC. This sequence joins TRBV12-3 or TRBV12-4 and TRBJ1-2; perhaps TRBD1 as D (5 bases). There are 13 residues in the CDR3. V lost 8 bases to trimming and J lost 7 bases, with 17 bases between them.

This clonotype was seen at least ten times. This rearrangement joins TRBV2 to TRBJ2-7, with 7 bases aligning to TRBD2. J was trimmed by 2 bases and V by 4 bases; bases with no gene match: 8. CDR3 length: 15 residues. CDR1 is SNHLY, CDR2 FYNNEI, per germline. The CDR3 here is CASSGSSGLTYEQYF. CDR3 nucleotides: TGTGCCAGCAGTGGGTCTAGCGGCCTGACCTACGAGCAGTACTTC.

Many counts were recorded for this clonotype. The CDR3 reads CASSLPRSLIATQYF. The CDR3 coding sequence is TGTGCCAGCAGTCTTCCTAGGTCCCTGATTGCGACCCAGTACTTC. The J gene is TRBJ2-5, the V gene TRBV28; the D is unclear. Germline-derived CDR1 and CDR2 are MDHEN and SYDVKM. Between the trimmed V and J ends, which lost 5 bases and 7 bases, there was a span of 20 bases. CDR3 size: 15 residues.

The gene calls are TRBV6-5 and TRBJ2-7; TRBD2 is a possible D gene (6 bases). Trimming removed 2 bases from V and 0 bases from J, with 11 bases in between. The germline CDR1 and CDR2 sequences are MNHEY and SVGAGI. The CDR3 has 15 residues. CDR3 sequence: CASSYPGLPSYEQYF. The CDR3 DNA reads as TGTGCCAGCAGTTACCCGGGACTTCCCTCCTACGAGCAGTACTTC.

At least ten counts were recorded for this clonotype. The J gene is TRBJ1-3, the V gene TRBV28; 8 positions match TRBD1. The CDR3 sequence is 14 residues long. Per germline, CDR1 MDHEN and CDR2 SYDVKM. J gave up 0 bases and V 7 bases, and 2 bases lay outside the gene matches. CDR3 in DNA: TGTGCCAGCAACACAGGGGGCTCTGGAAACACCATATATTTT. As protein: CASNTGGSGNTIYF. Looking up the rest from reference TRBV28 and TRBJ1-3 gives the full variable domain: DVKVTQSSRYLVKRTGEKVFLECVQDMDHENMFWYRQDPGLGLRLIYFSYDVKMKEKGDIPEGYSVSREKKERFSLILESASTNQTSMYLCASNTGGSGNTIYFGEGSWLTVV.

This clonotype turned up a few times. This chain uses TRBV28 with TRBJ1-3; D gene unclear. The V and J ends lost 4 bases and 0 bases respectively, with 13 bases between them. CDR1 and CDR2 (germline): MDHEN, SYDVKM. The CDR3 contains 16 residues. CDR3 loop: CASSSEWRTSGNTIYF. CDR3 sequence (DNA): TGTGCCAGCAGTTCCGAGTGGCGGACCTCTGGAAACACCATATATTTT.

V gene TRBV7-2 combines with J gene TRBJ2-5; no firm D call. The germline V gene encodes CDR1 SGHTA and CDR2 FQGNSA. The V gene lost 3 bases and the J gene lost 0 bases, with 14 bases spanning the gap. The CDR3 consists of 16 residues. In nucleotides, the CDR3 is TGTGCCAGCAGCTTGGCCGGCGAGGCAGACCAAGAGACCCAGTACTTC. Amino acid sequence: CASSLAGEADQETQYF.

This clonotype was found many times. The CDR3 here is CASSLNQGTQETQYF. The CDR3 DNA reads as TGTGCCAGCAGCCTAAACCAGGGCACCCAAGAGACCCAGTACTTC. The V and J genes are TRBV28 and TRBJ2-5, with a tentative D call TRBD1 (5 bases). The CDR3 has 15 residues. The V gene's germline CDR1 is MDHEN and CDR2 SYDVKM. Trimming removed 6 bases from V and 1 base from J, with 15 bases in between.

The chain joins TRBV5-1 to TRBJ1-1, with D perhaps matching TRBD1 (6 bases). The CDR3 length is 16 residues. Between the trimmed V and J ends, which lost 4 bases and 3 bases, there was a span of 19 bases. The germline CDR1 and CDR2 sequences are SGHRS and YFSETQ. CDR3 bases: TGCGCCAGCAGCCCGCGGGACCCGGGGGGCGACACTGAAGCTTTCTTT. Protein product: CASSPRDPGGDTEAFF.

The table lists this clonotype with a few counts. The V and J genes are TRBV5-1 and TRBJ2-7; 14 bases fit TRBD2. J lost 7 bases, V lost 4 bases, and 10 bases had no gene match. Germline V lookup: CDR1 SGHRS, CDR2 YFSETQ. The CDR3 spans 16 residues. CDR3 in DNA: TGCGCCAGCAGCCCGGGACTAGCGGGAGTATTGTGGGAGCAGTACTTC. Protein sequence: CASSPGLAGVLWEQYF.

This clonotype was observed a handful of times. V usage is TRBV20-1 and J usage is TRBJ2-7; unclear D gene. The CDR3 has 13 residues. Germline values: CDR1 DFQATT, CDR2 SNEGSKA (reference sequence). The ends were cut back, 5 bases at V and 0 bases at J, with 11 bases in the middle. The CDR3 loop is CSAETPFSYEQYF. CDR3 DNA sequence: TGCAGTGCTGAGACTCCTTTCTCCTACGAGCAGTACTTC.